One sample yielded the 27 T cell receptor beta chains listed below, sequenced in a study of T cells in Graves' hyperthyroidism and ophthalmopathy. Using RNA transcripts as the source, TCR beta CDR3 regions were amplified. A set of HTBI primers served as the primers for a first-round RT-PCR of the TCR CDR3. TCRdb fed the multiplex PCR reads into MiXCR, producing one record per CDR3 protein. The data show more than 450,000 distinct CDR3 sequences, about 20% seen once. Sequenced sample: blood. These receptors were obtained from a man aged 35 to 55 with Graves' ophthalmopathy.

The chain joins TRBV4-1 to TRBJ2-6, with TRBD2 matching over 7 bases. J gave up 1 base and V 4 bases, and 7 bases lay outside the gene matches. This CDR3 region has 17 residues. Germline V gene lookup returns CDR1 MGHRA and CDR2 YSYEKL. CDR3: CASSLGGGISGANVLTF. The CDR3 region has the DNA TGCGCCAGCAGCCTGGGGGGGGGAATTTCTGGGGCCAACGTCCTGACTTTC.

The chain is built from TRBV10-3 and TRBJ2-1, with TRBD2 identical over 14 bases. Germline CDR1 reads ENHRY; CDR2 reads SYGVKD. Trimming cost V 4 bases and J 8 bases; bases outside gene matches: 4. CDR3 size: 15 residues. The CDR3 DNA sequence: TGTGCCATCAGTGGACTAGCGGGAGGGCCGGATGAGCAGTTCTTC. This codes for CAISGLAGGPDEQFF.

This clonotype was observed at least ten times. This sequence joins TRBV11-2 and TRBJ2-1; TRBD2 matches 9 bases. This CDR3 spans 16 amino acids. Unmatched junction bases numbered 7, after V lost 1 base and J lost 6 bases. The germline V gene has CDR1 SGHAT and CDR2 FQNNGV. The CDR3 DNA sequence: TGTGCCAGCAGCTTAGGTTTTAGCGGGAGATTCAATGAGCAGTTCTTC. Protein: CASSLGFSGRFNEQFF. The whole variable domain, filled in from reference TRBV11-2 and TRBJ2-1, reads EAGVAQSPRYKIIEKRQSVAFWCNPISGHATLYWYQQILGQGPKLLIQFQNNGVVDDSQLPKDRFSAERLKGVDSTLKIQPAKLEDSAVYLCASSLGFSGRFNEQFFGPGTRLTVL.

There are many counts of this clonotype. The rearrangement uses TRBV20-1 and TRBJ1-5; 9 nucleotides match TRBD1. The CDR3 sequence is 15 residues long. J gave up 1 base and V 6 bases, and 7 bases lay outside the gene matches. Germline-derived CDR1 and CDR2 are DFQATT and SNEGSKA (reference sequence). CDR3: CSASEGQGSNQPQHF. The CDR3, as DNA: TGCAGTGCCTCAGAGGGACAGGGAAGCAATCAGCCCCAGCATTTT.

Comments on this clonotype: Germline and junction disagree at one end, which may indicate a read error. The V gene is TRBV11-2, the J gene TRBJ2-2; TRBD2 agrees at 12 bases. CDR1 is SGHAT, CDR2 FQNNGV, per germline. The CDR3 extends over 16 amino acids. CDR3 sequence reads: CASSQATSGRTGELFF. The CDR3 DNA reads as TGCGCCAGCAGCCAAGCTACTAGCGGGAGGACCGGGGAGCTGTTTTTT. Full variable domain (remainder filled in from reference TRBV11-2 and TRBJ2-2): EAGVAQSPRYKIIEKRQSVAFWCNPISGHATLYWYQQILGQGPKLLIQFQNNGVVDDSQLPKDRFSAERLKGVDSTLKIQPAKLEDSAVYLCASSQATSGRTGELFFGEGSRLTVL.

DNA for the CDR3: TGTGCCAGCAGTTTACGCAGGGTGGGGGGGATACCCGGGGAGCTGTTTTTT. The encoded protein is CASSLRRVGGIPGELFF. The chain joins TRBV7-8 to TRBJ2-2; 7 bases are shared with TRBD2. The CDR3 runs to 17 residues. Germline CDR1 is SGHVS and CDR2 is FQNEAQ. J was trimmed by 6 bases and V by 6 bases; bases with no gene match: 16.

The rearrangement joins TRBV11-2 to TRBJ2-5, with 8 bases that match TRBD2. Trimming cost V 1 base and J 4 bases; bases outside gene matches: 5. There are 15 residues in the CDR3. Germline V gene data show CDR1 as SGHAT and CDR2 as FQNNGV. CDR3 region: CASSLVTGGPETQYF. CDR3 DNA sequence: TGTGCCAGCAGCTTAGTCACGGGGGGGCCAGAGACCCAGTACTTC.

This clonotype was counted at least ten times. V usage is TRBV2 and J usage is TRBJ2-3; 14 nucleotides line up with TRBD2. Germline-derived CDR1 and CDR2 are SNHLY and FYNNEI. The CDR3 is 18 amino acids. J gave up 3 bases and V 8 bases, and 13 bases lay outside the gene matches. In nucleotides, the CDR3 is TGTGCCAGCTGGTGGGCGGGAGGACTAGCGGGAGGTACAGATACGCAGTATTTT. Amino acids: CASWWAGGLAGGTDTQYF.

This clonotype was detected a few times. The CDR3 spells CAISPTGDYGYTF. DNA of the CDR3: TGTGCCATCAGCCCGACAGGGGACTATGGCTACACCTTC. The chain recombines TRBV10-3 with TRBJ1-2, with 8 bases fitting TRBD1. Losses at the gene ends were 6 bases for V and 3 bases for J; bases not matched to a gene: 3. Germline V lookup: CDR1 ENHRY, CDR2 SYGVKD. The CDR3 consists of 13 residues.

Only a few counts were recorded for this clonotype. The chain couples TRBV7-9 to TRBJ2-2; tentatively, D is TRBD2 (6 bases). V gave up 4 bases and J gave up 2 bases, with 17 bases separating them. Germline CDR1 and CDR2: SEHNR and FQNEAQ (reference sequence). The CDR3 spans 17 residues. As DNA, the CDR3 is TGTGCCAGCAGCTCCACGTCACCGGGAGAAAACACCGGGGAGCTGTTTTTT. It translates to CASSSTSPGENTGELFF.

This clonotype was recorded many times. The chain recombines TRBV7-8 with TRBJ2-4, with 7 bases aligning to TRBD2. The J segment lost 0 bases and the V segment lost 5 bases, leaving 10 bases of the junction unmatched. Germline CDR1 SGHVS, CDR2 FQNEAQ. This CDR3 comprises 17 residues. CDR3 DNA sequence: TGTGCCAGCAGCCTTCTGGCGGGGGAACTAGCCAAAAACATTCAGTACTTC. Its translation is CASSLLAGELAKNIQYF. Filled out from reference TRBV7-8 and TRBJ2-4, the complete variable domain reads GAGVSQSPRYKVAKRGQDVALRCDPISGHVSLFWYQQALGQGPEFLTYFQNEAQLDKSGLPSDRFFAERPEGSVSTLKIQRTQQEDSAVYLCASSLLAGELAKNIQYFGAGTRLSVL.

The chain couples TRBV4-2 to TRBJ1-4; 9 nucleotides line up with TRBD1. The CDR3 loop spans 18 amino acids. After removal of 3 bases from V and 0 bases from J, the junction contained 8 bases not matched to a gene. Germline V gene data show CDR1 as LGHNA and CDR2 as YNFKEQ. CDR3 in amino acids: CASSQGGTGPSTNEKLFF. In DNA form, the CDR3 reads TGTGCCAGCAGCCAGGGAGGGACAGGGCCGTCAACTAATGAAAAACTGTTTTTT.

J is TRBJ1-2 and V is TRBV28; D might be TRBD1 (5 bases). The CDR3 sequence is 13 residues long. Per germline, CDR1 MDHEN and CDR2 SYDVKM. The V and J ends lost 7 bases and 8 bases respectively, with 17 bases between them. For the CDR3, the DNA is TGTGCCAGCACCCCCGGGGGGTGGGAGGGCTACACCTTC. Translation: CASTPGGWEGYTF.

The chain links TRBV5-1 to TRBJ1-1; no firm D call. The CDR3 is made up of 15 amino acids. V was cut by 2 bases and J by 2 bases, with 13 bases left in between. Germline V lookup: CDR1 SGHRS, CDR2 YFSETQ. The CDR3 here is CASSFGFGVNTEAFF. CDR3 sequence (DNA): TGCGCCAGCAGCTTCGGTTTTGGGGTTAACACTGAAGCTTTCTTT. Full variable domain (missing parts from reference TRBV5-1 and TRBJ1-1): KAGVTQTPRYLIKTRGQQVTLSCSPISGHRSVSWYQQTPGQGLQFLFEYFSETQRNKGNFPGRFSGRQFSNSRSEMNVSTLELGDSALYLCASSFGFGVNTEAFFGQGTRLTVV.

The rearrangement uses TRBV10-3 and TRBJ1-5; D call uncertain. CDR3 length equals 13 residues. V was clipped by 4 bases and J by 2 bases, with 6 bases between them. Germline V lookup: CDR1 ENHRY, CDR2 SYGVKD. CDR3 residues: CAISAEGNQPQHF. DNA for the CDR3: TGTGCCATCAGTGCGGAGGGCAATCAGCCCCAGCATTTT.

This clonotype was seen only a few times. The V call is TRBV12-5, the J call TRBJ1-5; no definite D call. This CDR3 has 14 residues. Deletions cut 6 bases from V and 0 bases from J, with 9 bases between. The germline gives CDR1 LGHNT, CDR2 FRNRAP. The chain's CDR3 is CASGQGYSNQPQHF. CDR3 DNA sequence: TGTGCTAGTGGCCAAGGCTATAGCAATCAGCCCCAGCATTTT. Looking up the rest from reference TRBV12-5 and TRBJ1-5 gives the full variable domain: DARVTQTPRHKVTEMGQEVTMRCQPILGHNTVFWYRQTMMQGLELLAYFRNRAPLDDSGMPKDRFSAEMPDATLATLKIQPSEPRDSAVYFCASGQGYSNQPQHFGDGTRLSIL.

This clonotype was recorded at least ten times. This chain connects TRBV3-1 to TRBJ2-2; D is unclear. The CDR3 length is 15 residues. Germline CDR1 reads LGHDT; CDR2 reads YNNKEL (reference sequence). Trimming shortened V by 2 bases and J by 6 bases, and 13 bases separated the two germline ends. Written as DNA, the CDR3 is TGTGCCAGCAGCCAACAAATCGGTGGGCCCGGGGAGCTGTTTTTT. As protein: CASSQQIGGPGELFF. Drawing the rest from reference TRBV3-1 and TRBJ2-2, the complete variable domain is DTAVSQTPKYLVTQMGNDKSIKCEQNLGHDTMYWYKQDSKKFLKIMFSYNNKELIINETVPNRFSPKSPDKAHLNLHINSLELGDSAVYFCASSQQIGGPGELFFGEGSRLTVL.

The J gene is TRBJ2-7, the V gene TRBV28; D is perhaps TRBD1 (7 bases). Germline V gene lookup returns CDR1 MDHEN and CDR2 SYDVKM. The ends were cut back, 6 bases at V and 4 bases at J, with 19 bases in the middle. CDR3 size: 15 residues. For the CDR3, the DNA is TGTGCCAGCAGCTCGGGCGAGGCAGGGGGGTACGAGCAGTACTTC. Amino acid sequence: CASSSGEAGGYEQYF.

The chain uses TRBV2 and TRBJ2-3, with 8 bases matching TRBD2. V was pared by 7 bases and J by 4 bases, with 13 bases of the junction left unmatched. Germline V lookup: CDR1 SNHLY, CDR2 FYNNEI. This CDR3 spans 16 amino acids. The CDR3 region is CASTKRGPPRADTQYF. CDR3 in DNA: TGTGCCAGCACGAAGCGGGGGCCCCCCAGGGCAGATACGCAGTATTTT.

This clonotype occurred many times. This chain links TRBV27 with TRBJ2-1; 10 bases are shared with TRBD2. V trimming: 6 bases; J trimming: 4 bases; junction bases outside the gene matches: 9. Germline V gives CDR1 MNHEY, CDR2 SMNVEV (reference sequence). The CDR3 sequence is 16 residues long. CDR3 coding DNA: TGTGCCAGCAGCCTCTTAGCGGGGGGCCCTTACAATGAGCAGTTCTTC. Amino acid sequence: CASSLLAGGPYNEQFF.

This clonotype was observed many times. The genes are TRBV28 and TRBJ2-3; 8 nucleotides agree with TRBD2. Germline V gene lookup returns CDR1 MDHEN and CDR2 SYDVKM. The J segment lost 6 bases and the V segment lost 8 bases, leaving 10 bases of the junction unmatched. The CDR3 is 14 amino acids. Here the CDR3 DNA reads TGTGCCAGCTACTCAGGGACTAGGTGGGATACGCAGTATTTT. It translates to CASYSGTRWDTQYF.

This sequence joins TRBV30 and TRBJ2-1; possible D gene TRBD2, 5 bases. The CDR3 loop spans 14 amino acids. Per germline, CDR1 GTSNPN and CDR2 SVGIG (reference sequence). The ends were cut back, 1 base at V and 5 bases at J, with 12 bases in the middle. CDR3 sequence reads: CAWSARGWDNEQFF. The CDR3 region has the DNA TGTGCCTGGAGTGCCCGGGGTTGGGACAATGAGCAGTTCTTC.

The chain is built from TRBV19 and TRBJ1-6; D not resolved. CDR1 and CDR2 from the germline V gene are LNHDA and SQIVND (reference sequence). The length of the CDR3 is 12 residues. Trimming cost V 4 bases and J 8 bases, with 6 bases left between them. CDR3 loop: CASSSHDSPLHF. CDR3 bases: TGTGCCAGTAGTAGCCACGATTCACCCCTCCACTTT.

The chain combines TRBV2 with TRBJ1-5, with D uncertain. Trimming shortened V by 6 bases and J by 0 bases, and 12 bases separated the two germline ends. The CDR3 is made up of 15 amino acids. Germline CDR1 and CDR2: SNHLY and FYNNEI. The CDR3 region is CASRVQDYSNQPQHF. The CDR3 DNA reads TGTGCCAGCAGGGTTCAGGATTATAGCAATCAGCCCCAGCATTTT.

This clonotype was recorded many times. The chain recombines TRBV7-8 with TRBJ2-7; D uncertain. Germline assignment: CDR1 SGHVS and CDR2 FQNEAQ. This CDR3 has 14 residues. Trimming pared 4 bases from V and 1 base from J, leaving 11 bases between. The CDR3 coding sequence is TGTGCCAGCAGCTCACCGGACGGATCCTACGAGCAGTACTTC. Translating gives CASSSPDGSYEQYF.

This clonotype came up many times. This chain connects TRBV5-8 to TRBJ2-5, with D possibly TRBD2 on 6 matching bases. The CDR3 has 13 amino acids. The V and J ends lost 5 bases and 10 bases respectively, with 18 bases between them. The germline CDR1 and CDR2 sequences are SGHTS and YDEGEE. The CDR3 DNA reads TGTGCCAGCAGTTCCGGGACTGCCTCTGTCCAGTACTTC. Translation gives CASSSGTASVQYF.

This clonotype came up a few times. V usage is TRBV19 and J usage is TRBJ1-5, with D hard to call. The V gene lost 6 bases and the J gene lost 4 bases, with 7 bases spanning the gap. The CDR3 is 12 amino acids. CDR1 is LNHDA and CDR2 is SQIVND in the germline V gene (reference sequence). The CDR3, as DNA: TGTGCCAGTAGGACTTTTAATCAGCCCCAGCATTTT. Translating gives CASRTFNQPQHF.